The rows below give T cell receptor beta chains drawn from one sample of a study of OX40 agonist ivuxolimab in advanced cancers. The assay was immunoSEQ multiplex PCR, and TCRdb's table has in-frame clones only and misses some. In the table there are about 38,000 clones, approximately 80% of which are singletons. The material sequenced was CD4+ or CD8+ T cells sorted from blood, taken in a trial of the OX40 agonist ivuxolimab. The source is an adult with an advanced solid tumor such as melanoma, head and neck, liver or kidney cancer. CDR3s include the opening cysteine and the closing phenylalanine or tryptophan. A D gene is named only where the DNA matches it firmly. Some rows mark clone size as missing; the rest say once, few, many or name a class of expanded clone.

TRBJ2-1,TRBV11-2,.,TRBD2,CASSLGPGLAGANEQFF,TGTGCCAGCAGCTTAGGGCCGGGACTAGCGGGAGCCAATGAGCAGTTCTTC
TRBJ1-1,TRBV7-9,.,.,CASRAGDTEAFF,TGTGCCAGCAGAGCAGGGGACACTGAAGCTTTCTTT
TRBJ2-5,TRBV7-6,.,TRBD1,CASSSGTAKETQYF,TGTGCCAGCAGCTCCGGGACAGCTAAAGAGACCCAGTACTTC
TRBJ2-1,TRBV7-6,once,.,CASSHSPYNEQLF,TGTGCCAGCAGCCACTCCCCATACAATGAGCAGCTCTTC
TRBJ2-7,TRBV5-6,once,.,CASSPEPSRSYEQYF,TGTGCCAGCAGCCCGGAGCCTAGCAGGTCCTACGAGCAGTACTTC
TRBJ1-5,TRBV11-2,once,TRBD1,CASSLRQGGDQPQHF,TGTGCCAGCAGCCTCCGACAGGGAGGGGATCAGCCCCAGCATTTT
TRBJ2-1,TRBV27,.,TRBD2,CASSYRSRGGTLYNEQFF,TGTGCCAGCAGTTACCGTTCCCGGGGGGGGACTCTGTACAATGAGCAGTTCTTC
TRBJ1-4,TRBV21-1,.,.,CASSKRGQGVRTTNEKLFF,TGTGCCAGCAGCAAACGGGGACAGGGGGTTAGGACAACTAATGAAAAACTGTTTTTT
TRBJ2-1,TRBV18,.,.,CASSPPGDHNEQFF,TGTGCCAGCTCACCACCAGGGGACCACAATGAGCAGTTCTTC
TRBJ2-1,TRBV7-9,.,TRBD2,CASSPAPSGDDRSEQFF,TGTGCCAGCAGCCCTGCTCCTAGCGGGGACGATCGGAGTGAGCAGTTCTTC
TRBJ2-1,TRBV6-6,.,.,CASSLATSSYNEQFF,TGTGCCAGCAGTTTAGCCACCAGCTCCTACAATGAGCAGTTCTTC
TRBJ2-1,TRBV4-3,.,.,CASSQEGTANNEQFF,TGCGCCAGCAGCCAAGAAGGGACGGCAAACAATGAGCAGTTCTTC
TRBJ2-3,TRBV27,.,.,CASSLSRGPLGTDTQYF,TGTGCCAGCAGTTTATCCCGGGGGCCTTTGGGGACAGATACGCAGTATTTT
TRBJ2-6,TRBV29-1,few,.,CSVDGLGASSGANVLTF,TGCAGCGTTGACGGATTGGGGGCCAGCTCTGGGGCCAACGTCCTGACTTTC